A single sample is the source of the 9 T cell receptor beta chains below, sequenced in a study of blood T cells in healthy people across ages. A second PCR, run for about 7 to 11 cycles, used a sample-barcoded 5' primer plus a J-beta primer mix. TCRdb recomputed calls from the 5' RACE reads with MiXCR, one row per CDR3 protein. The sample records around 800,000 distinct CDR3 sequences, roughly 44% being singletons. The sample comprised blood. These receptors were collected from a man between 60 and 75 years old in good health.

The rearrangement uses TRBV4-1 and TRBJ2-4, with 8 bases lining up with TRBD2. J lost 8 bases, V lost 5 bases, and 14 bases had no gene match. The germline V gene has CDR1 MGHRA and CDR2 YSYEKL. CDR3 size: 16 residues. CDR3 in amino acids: CASSVPSPGLGDIQYF. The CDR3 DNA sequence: TGCGCCAGCAGCGTTCCCTCACCGGGACTAGGAGACATTCAGTACTTC.

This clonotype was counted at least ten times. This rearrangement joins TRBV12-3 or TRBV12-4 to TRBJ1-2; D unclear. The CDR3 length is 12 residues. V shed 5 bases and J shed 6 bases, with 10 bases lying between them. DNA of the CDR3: TGTGCCAGCAGTCAAAACAGAGATGGCTACACCTTC. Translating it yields CASSQNRDGYTF.

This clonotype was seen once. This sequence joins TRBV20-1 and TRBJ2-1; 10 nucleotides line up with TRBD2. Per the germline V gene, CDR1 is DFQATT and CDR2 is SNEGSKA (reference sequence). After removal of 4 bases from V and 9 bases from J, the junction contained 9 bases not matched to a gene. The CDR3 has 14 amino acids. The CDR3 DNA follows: TGCAGTGCTAAAGCGGGGGGGCCAAAGGGTGAGCAGTTCTTC. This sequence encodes CSAKAGGPKGEQFF.

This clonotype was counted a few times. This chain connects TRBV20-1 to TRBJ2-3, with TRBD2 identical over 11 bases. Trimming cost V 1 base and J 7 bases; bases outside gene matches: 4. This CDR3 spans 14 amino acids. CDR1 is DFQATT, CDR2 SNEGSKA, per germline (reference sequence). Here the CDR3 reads CSARVGTSGNTQYF. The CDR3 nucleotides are TGCAGTGCTAGAGTTGGGACTAGCGGCAATACGCAGTATTTT.

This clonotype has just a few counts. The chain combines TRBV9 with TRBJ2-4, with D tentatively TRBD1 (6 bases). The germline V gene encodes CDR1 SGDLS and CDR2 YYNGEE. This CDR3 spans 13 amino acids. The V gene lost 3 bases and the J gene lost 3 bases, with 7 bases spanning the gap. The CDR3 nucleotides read TGTGCCAGCAGCGCGGACAGCAAAAACATTCAGTACTTC. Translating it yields CASSADSKNIQYF.

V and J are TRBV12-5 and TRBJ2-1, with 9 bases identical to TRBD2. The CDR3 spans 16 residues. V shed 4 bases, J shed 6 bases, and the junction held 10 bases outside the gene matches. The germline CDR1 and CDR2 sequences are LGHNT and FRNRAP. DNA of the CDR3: TGTGCTAGTGGTTCCTTATCTAGCGGGGACGGCAATGAGCAGTTCTTC. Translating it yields CASGSLSSGDGNEQFF.

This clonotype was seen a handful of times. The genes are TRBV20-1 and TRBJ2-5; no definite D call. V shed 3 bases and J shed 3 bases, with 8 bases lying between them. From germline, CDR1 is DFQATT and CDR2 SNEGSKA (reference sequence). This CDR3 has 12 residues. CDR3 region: CSARMAEETQYF. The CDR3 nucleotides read TGCAGTGCTAGGATGGCTGAAGAGACCCAGTACTTC.

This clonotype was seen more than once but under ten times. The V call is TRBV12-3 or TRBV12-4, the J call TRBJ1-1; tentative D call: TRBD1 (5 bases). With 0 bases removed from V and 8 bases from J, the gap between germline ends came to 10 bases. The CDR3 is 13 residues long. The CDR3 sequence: CASSLARGGEAFF. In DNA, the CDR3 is TGTGCCAGCAGTTTAGCTCGTGGGGGGGAAGCTTTCTTT.

This chain's CDR3 is CASSLIAEQAQYF. For the CDR3, the DNA is TGTGCCAGCAGCTTGATAGCGGAGCAAGCCCAGTACTTC. V is TRBV7-9 and J is TRBJ2-7, with D possibly TRBD2 on 6 matching bases. Trimming pared 3 bases from V and 10 bases from J, leaving 16 bases between. From germline, CDR1 is SEHNR and CDR2 FQNEAQ (reference sequence). This CDR3 has 13 amino acids. The whole variable domain, filled in from reference TRBV7-9 and TRBJ2-7, reads DTGVSQNPRHKITKRGQNVTFRCDPISEHNRLYWYRQTLGQGPEFLTYFQNEAQLEKSRLLSDRFSAERPKGSFSTLEIQRTEQGDSAMYLCASSLIAEQAQYFGPGTRLTVT.